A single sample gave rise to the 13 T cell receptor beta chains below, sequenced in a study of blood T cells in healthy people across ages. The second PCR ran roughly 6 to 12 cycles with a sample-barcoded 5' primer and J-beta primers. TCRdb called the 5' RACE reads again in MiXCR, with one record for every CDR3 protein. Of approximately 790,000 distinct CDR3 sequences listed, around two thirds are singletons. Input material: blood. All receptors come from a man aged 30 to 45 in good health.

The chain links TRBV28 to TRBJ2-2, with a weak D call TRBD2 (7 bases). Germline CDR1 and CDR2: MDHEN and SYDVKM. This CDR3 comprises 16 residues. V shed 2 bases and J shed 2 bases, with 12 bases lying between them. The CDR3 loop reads CASSLPGGRNTGELFF. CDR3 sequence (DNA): TGTGCCAGCAGTTTACCCGGGGGGCGAAACACCGGGGAGCTGTTTTTT.

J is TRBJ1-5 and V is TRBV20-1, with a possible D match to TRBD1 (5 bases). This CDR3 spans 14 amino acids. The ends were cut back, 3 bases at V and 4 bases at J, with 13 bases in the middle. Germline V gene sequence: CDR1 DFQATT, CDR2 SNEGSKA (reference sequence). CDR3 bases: TGCAGTGCTAGCAGGGAAGGCGGGAATCAGCCCCAGCATTTT. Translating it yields CSASREGGNQPQHF.

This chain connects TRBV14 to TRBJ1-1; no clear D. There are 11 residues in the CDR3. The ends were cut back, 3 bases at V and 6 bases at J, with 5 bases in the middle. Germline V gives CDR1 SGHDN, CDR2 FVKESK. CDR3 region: CASSQRSEAFF. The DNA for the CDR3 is TGTGCCAGCAGCCAGCGCTCTGAAGCTTTCTTT.

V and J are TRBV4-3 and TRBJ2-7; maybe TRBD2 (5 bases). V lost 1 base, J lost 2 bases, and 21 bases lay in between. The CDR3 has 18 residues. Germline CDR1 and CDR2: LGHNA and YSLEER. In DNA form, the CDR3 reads TGCGCCAGCAGCCAAGGCCTTGGGGTTCCGGGATCACCCTACGAGCAGTACTTC. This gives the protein CASSQGLGVPGSPYEQYF.

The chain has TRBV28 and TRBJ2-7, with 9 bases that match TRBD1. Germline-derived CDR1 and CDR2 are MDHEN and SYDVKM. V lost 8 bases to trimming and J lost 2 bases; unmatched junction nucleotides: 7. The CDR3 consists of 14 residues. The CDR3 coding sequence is TGTGCCAGCCAGAGTGACAGGGGGACCTACGAGCAGTACTTC. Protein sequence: CASQSDRGTYEQYF. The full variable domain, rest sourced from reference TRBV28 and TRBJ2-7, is DVKVTQSSRYLVKRTGEKVFLECVQDMDHENMFWYRQDPGLGLRLIYFSYDVKMKEKGDIPEGYSVSREKKERFSLILESASTNQTSMYLCASQSDRGTYEQYFGPGTRLTVT.

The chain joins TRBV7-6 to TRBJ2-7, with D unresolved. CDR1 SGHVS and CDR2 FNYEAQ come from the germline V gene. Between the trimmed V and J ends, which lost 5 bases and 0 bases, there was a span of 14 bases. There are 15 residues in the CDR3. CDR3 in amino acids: CASSTDVFSSYEQYF. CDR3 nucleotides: TGTGCCAGCAGCACGGACGTCTTCAGCTCCTACGAGCAGTACTTC.

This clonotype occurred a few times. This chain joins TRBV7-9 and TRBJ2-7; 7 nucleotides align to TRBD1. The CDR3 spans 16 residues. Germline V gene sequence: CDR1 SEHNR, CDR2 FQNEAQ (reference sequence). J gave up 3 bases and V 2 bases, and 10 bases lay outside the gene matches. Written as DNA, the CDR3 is TGTGCCAGCAGCTTACCTTCCGGGACAGATTACTACGAGCAGTACTTC. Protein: CASSLPSGTDYYEQYF.

CDR3 sequence (DNA): TGCAGTGCTAGAGGGCCGTTTTCGGGAGGGAATGAGCAGTACTTC. Translated, it gives CSARGPFSGGNEQYF. The rearrangement joins TRBV20-1 to TRBJ2-7, with TRBD2 identical over 8 bases. The germline V gene has CDR1 DFQATT and CDR2 SNEGSKA (reference sequence). The CDR3 is 15 amino acids. V lost 1 base, J lost 7 bases, and 12 bases stayed unmatched.

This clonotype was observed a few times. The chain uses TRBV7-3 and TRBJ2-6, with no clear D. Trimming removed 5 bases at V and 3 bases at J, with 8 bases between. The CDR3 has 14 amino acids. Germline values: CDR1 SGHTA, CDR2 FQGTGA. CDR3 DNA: TGTGCCAGCAGCGCCTACGGTGGGGCCAACGTCCTGACTTTC. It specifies CASSAYGGANVLTF.

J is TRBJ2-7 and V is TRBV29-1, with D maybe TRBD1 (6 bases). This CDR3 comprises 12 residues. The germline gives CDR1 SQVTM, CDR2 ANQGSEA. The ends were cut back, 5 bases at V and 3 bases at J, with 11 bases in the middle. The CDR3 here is CSVQGQFYEQYF. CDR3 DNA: TGCAGCGTTCAGGGGCAATTCTACGAGCAGTACTTC.

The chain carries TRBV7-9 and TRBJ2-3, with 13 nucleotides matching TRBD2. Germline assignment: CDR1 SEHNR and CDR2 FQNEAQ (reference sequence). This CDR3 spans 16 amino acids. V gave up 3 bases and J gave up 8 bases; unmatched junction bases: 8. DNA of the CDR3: TGTGCCAGCAGCTTCCAGACTAGCGGGGGGCCCGTTACGCAGTATTTT. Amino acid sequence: CASSFQTSGGPVTQYF.

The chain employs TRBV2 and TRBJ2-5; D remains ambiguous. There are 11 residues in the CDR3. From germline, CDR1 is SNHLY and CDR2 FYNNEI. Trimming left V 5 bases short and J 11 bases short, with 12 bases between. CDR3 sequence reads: CASSPWQEQYF. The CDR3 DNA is TGTGCCAGCAGTCCTTGGCAGGAGCAGTACTTC.

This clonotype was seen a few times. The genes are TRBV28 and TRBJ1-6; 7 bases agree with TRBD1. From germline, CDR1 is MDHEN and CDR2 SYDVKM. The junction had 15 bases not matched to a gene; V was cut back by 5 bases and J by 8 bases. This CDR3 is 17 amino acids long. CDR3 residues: CASSRQGLNLYYSPLHF. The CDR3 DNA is TGTGCCAGCAGTCGACAGGGCCTCAACCTTTATTATTCACCCCTCCACTTT.